This passage covers 30 T cell receptor beta chains from one sample sequenced in a study of T cell responses to AZD1222 COVID-19 vaccine. Method: immunoSEQ multiplex PCR; TCRdb's copy keeps in-frame clones and lacks some. The sample records more than 110,000 clones, roughly 88% being singletons. The specimen was peripheral blood, collected on day 0 of AZD1222 vaccination. The receptors here all came from an adult in good health.

The chain carries TRBV3-1 (or the pseudogene TRBV3-2) and TRBJ1-4; 8 bases align to TRBD1. In germline, CDR1 is LGHDT, CDR2 YNNKEL (reference sequence). CDR3 length: 13 residues. The J segment lost 8 bases and the V segment lost 8 bases, leaving 7 bases of the junction unmatched. Here the CDR3 reads CASGQGASEKLFF. The CDR3 DNA sequence: TGTGCCAGCGGACAGGGCGCATCCGAAAAACTGTTTTTT.

V and J are TRBV4-2 and TRBJ2-1; 7 bases are a match to TRBD1. The ends lost 4 bases at V and 5 bases at J; junction bases unmatched: 5. The CDR3 loop spans 14 amino acids. The V gene's germline CDR1 is LGHNA and CDR2 YNFKEQ. For the CDR3, the DNA is TGTGCCAGCAGCCTTGGGACAGCTAACAATGAGCAGTTCTTC. It encodes CASSLGTANNEQFF.

This chain links TRBV3-1 (or the pseudogene TRBV3-2) with TRBJ2-5; no reliable D call. V shed 0 bases and J shed 4 bases, with 6 bases lying between them. CDR1 LGHDT and CDR2 YNNKEL come from the germline V gene (reference sequence). This CDR3 contains 13 residues. The CDR3 region is CASSQEDTETQYF. The CDR3 coding sequence is TGTGCCAGCAGCCAAGAGGATACAGAGACCCAGTACTTC.

V and J are TRBV27 and TRBJ2-7, with D possibly TRBD2 on 6 matching bases. The CDR3 is 13 amino acids. V lost 8 bases and J 0 bases, leaving 11 bases between the germline ends. Germline assignment: CDR1 MNHEY and CDR2 SMNVEV (reference sequence). CDR3 sequence (DNA): TGTGCCAGCTTTGGGAGGAACTCCTACGAGCAGTACTTC. It is translated as CASFGRNSYEQYF.

CDR3 coding DNA: TGTGCCAGCAGCTTAGTAGCGGGAGGGCCGGGGGAGCAGTACTTC. Protein: CASSLVAGGPGEQYF. The chain employs TRBV7-8 and TRBJ2-7, with TRBD2 matching over 11 bases. The CDR3 spans 15 residues. J lost 7 bases, V lost 1 base, and 6 bases had no gene match. Germline assignment: CDR1 SGHVS and CDR2 FQNEAQ.

This sequence joins TRBV5-1 and TRBJ2-1; 8 bases are a match to TRBD2. Looked up from germline, CDR1 is SGHRS and CDR2 is YFSETQ. This CDR3 has 15 residues. Unmatched junction bases numbered 9, after V lost 4 bases and J lost 6 bases. The DNA for the CDR3 is TGCGCCAGCAGCCCGGGTCCCGGGACTAGCAATGAGCAGTTCTTC. The encoded protein is CASSPGPGTSNEQFF.

The chain combines TRBV30 with TRBJ1-2; D is undetermined. The CDR3 sequence is 14 residues long. Germline V gene lookup returns CDR1 GTSNPN and CDR2 SVGIG (reference sequence). Trimming stripped 5 bases from V and 0 bases from J, with 13 bases between. CDR3 bases: TGTGCCTGGTGGGCAGGAGGAGCTAACTATGGCTACACCTTC. Its translation: CAWWAGGANYGYTF.

The chain links TRBV3-1 (or the pseudogene TRBV3-2) to TRBJ2-5, with D hard to call. Per the germline V gene, CDR1 is LGHDT and CDR2 is YNNKEL (reference sequence). This CDR3 has 14 residues. Trimming shortened V by 5 bases and J by 3 bases, and 13 bases separated the two germline ends. CDR3 in DNA: TGTGCCAGCAGCTCAAGTCGCAAGGAAGAGACCCAGTACTTC. Its protein is CASSSSRKEETQYF.

The chain uses TRBV7-2 and TRBJ1-1; TRBD1 might be the D (5 bases). Germline CDR1 is SGHTA and CDR2 is FQGNSA. The CDR3 spans 16 residues. V was clipped by 5 bases and J by 2 bases, with 18 bases between them. CDR3 region: CASSPQAVQENTEAFF. As DNA, the CDR3 is TGTGCCAGCAGCCCCCAGGCGGTACAGGAAAACACTGAAGCTTTCTTT.

The rearrangement links TRBV5-8 to TRBJ1-6; TRBD1 is a possible D gene (5 bases). CDR3 length: 13 residues. Germline CDR1 and CDR2: SGHTS and YDEGEE. Trimming pared 4 bases from V and 10 bases from J, leaving 12 bases between. This CDR3 is CASSRDGVSPLHF. The DNA of the CDR3 is TGTGCCAGCAGCCGGGACGGTGTCTCACCCCTCCACTTT.

The V gene is TRBV24-1, the J gene TRBJ2-1; TRBD2 matches 10 bases. The germline CDR1 and CDR2 sequences are KGHDR and SFDVKD. V shed 0 bases, J shed 8 bases, and the junction held 3 bases outside the gene matches. The CDR3 totals 15 residues. The CDR3 loop is CATSDLHSGGDEQFF. The CDR3 bases are TGTGCCACCAGTGATTTGCACAGCGGGGGGGATGAGCAGTTCTTC.

This rearrangement joins TRBV2 to TRBJ2-3; TRBD2 matches 12 bases. J lost 2 bases, V lost 5 bases, and 2 bases had no gene match. CDR3 length equals 15 residues. Germline-derived CDR1 and CDR2 are SNHLY and FYNNEI. CDR3 residues: CASSWTSGNTDTQYF. CDR3 coding DNA: TGTGCCAGCAGTTGGACTAGCGGGAACACAGATACGCAGTATTTT.

The genes are TRBV11-2 and TRBJ1-5; a weak D match, TRBD1 (5 bases). V was clipped by 1 base and J by 3 bases, with 19 bases between them. The germline V gene encodes CDR1 SGHAT and CDR2 FQNNGV. The CDR3 extends over 18 amino acids. The CDR3 sequence is CASSLGSRGPPANQPQHF. In DNA, the CDR3 is TGTGCCAGCAGCTTAGGCTCCCGGGGACCCCCTGCCAATCAGCCCCAGCATTTT.

The chain combines TRBV18 with TRBJ1-1; 7 nucleotides agree with TRBD1. V shed 3 bases and J 8 bases; nucleotides not matched to a gene: 6. Germline V gene data show CDR1 as KGHSH and CDR2 as LQKENI. The CDR3 runs 13 residues. This CDR3 is CASSPGQAGEAFF. For the CDR3, the DNA is TGTGCCAGCTCACCTGGACAGGCCGGAGAAGCTTTCTTT.

The CDR3 region has the DNA TGTGCCAGCAGCCTATCCTCGGATGAAAAACTGTTTTTT. Protein sequence: CASSLSSDEKLFF. V usage is TRBV3-1 (or the pseudogene TRBV3-2) and J usage is TRBJ1-4; no clear D. Germline-derived CDR1 and CDR2 are LGHDT and YNNKEL (reference sequence). The CDR3 runs 13 residues. Trimming stripped 4 bases from V and 6 bases from J, with 9 bases between.

The J gene is TRBJ2-3, the V gene TRBV10-3; tentatively, D is TRBD1 (6 bases). This CDR3 is built from 18 residues. V was cut by 2 bases and J by 2 bases, with 20 bases left in between. CDR1 is ENHRY, CDR2 SYGVKD, per germline. The CDR3 region is CAISEIGDIRSPTDTQYF. The CDR3 DNA reads TGTGCCATCAGTGAGATTGGGGACATCCGTTCCCCCACAGATACGCAGTATTTT.

The chain recombines TRBV7-9 with TRBJ1-1; TRBD1 is a possible D gene (5 bases). CDR1 is SEHNR, CDR2 FQNEAQ, per germline (reference sequence). The CDR3 runs 14 residues. With 5 bases removed from V and 5 bases from J, the gap between germline ends came to 15 bases. CDR3 nucleotide sequence: TGTGCCAGCAGCCCCTGGGGGGGGAGTACTGAAGCTTTCTTT. This encodes CASSPWGGSTEAFF.

J is TRBJ1-2 and V is TRBV6-1; 12 positions agree with TRBD1. The CDR3 covers 18 residues. Trimming at V came to 2 bases and at J to 6 bases, leaving 13 bases not matched to a gene. The germline V gene has CDR1 MNHNS and CDR2 SASEGT. Written as DNA, the CDR3 is TGTGCCAGCAGTGAATATCCGTCCGGGACAGGGGGCGCGGATGGCTACACCTTC. This encodes CASSEYPSGTGGADGYTF.

The chain carries TRBV6-5 and TRBJ1-2; D is possibly TRBD1 (6 bases). The CDR3 loop spans 14 amino acids. The germline V and J ends were trimmed by 7 bases and 7 bases, with 19 bases remaining between them. The germline gives CDR1 MNHEY, CDR2 SVGAGI. CDR3 sequence: CASTYNREVRGYTF. The CDR3 region has the DNA TGTGCCAGCACCTACAACAGGGAAGTGCGTGGCTACACCTTC.

The chain recombines TRBV12-3 or TRBV12-4 with TRBJ2-2; no reliable D call. The CDR3 contains 12 residues. Deletions cut 6 bases from V and 5 bases from J, with 7 bases between. The CDR3 DNA sequence: TGTGCCAGCAGCTGGACGACCGGGGAGCTGTTTTTT. It is translated as CASSWTTGELFF.

The genes are TRBV6-4 and TRBJ2-1, with 14 bases lining up with TRBD2. Germline values: CDR1 MRHNA, CDR2 SNTAGT. The CDR3 consists of 18 residues. Trimming cost V 3 bases and J 5 bases; bases outside gene matches: 9. Here the CDR3 reads CASSETSGRANSNNEQFF. The CDR3 DNA follows: TGTGCCAGCAGTGAGACTAGCGGGAGGGCGAATTCTAACAATGAGCAGTTCTTC.

The chain recombines TRBV12-5 with TRBJ1-6; D might be TRBD1 (5 bases). Trimming took 3 bases from V and 7 from J, leaving 7 bases between them. The germline V gene encodes CDR1 LGHNT and CDR2 FRNRAP. This CDR3 region has 13 residues. The CDR3 sequence is CASGFQGNSPLHF. The CDR3 DNA is TGTGCTAGTGGTTTCCAGGGAAATTCACCCCTCCACTTT. The whole variable domain, remainder taken from reference TRBV12-5 and TRBJ1-6, is DARVTQTPRHKVTEMGQEVTMRCQPILGHNTVFWYRQTMMQGLELLAYFRNRAPLDDSGMPKDRFSAEMPDATLATLKIQPSEPRDSAVYFCASGFQGNSPLHFGNGTRLTVT.

The V gene is TRBV6-1, the J gene TRBJ2-7; D remains unclear. Germline CDR1 is MNHNS and CDR2 is SASEGT. V lost 7 bases to trimming and J lost 3 bases, with 16 bases between them. This CDR3 is built from 14 residues. This chain's CDR3 is CASISMGPFYEQYF. DNA for the CDR3: TGTGCCAGCATTTCTATGGGCCCTTTCTACGAGCAGTACTTC.

J is TRBJ1-2 and V is TRBV9; D gene ambiguous. This CDR3 is 14 amino acids long. Trimming left V 0 bases short and J 2 bases short, with 8 bases between. Germline values: CDR1 SGDLS, CDR2 YYNGEE. CDR3 loop: CASSVGRPNYGYTF. For the CDR3, the DNA is TGTGCCAGCAGCGTAGGCAGGCCAAACTATGGCTACACCTTC.

The chain combines TRBV7-2 with TRBJ1-3; tentatively, D is TRBD1 (6 bases). V shed 5 bases and J shed 2 bases, with 10 bases lying between them. This CDR3 spans 14 amino acids. CDR1 is SGHTA and CDR2 is FQGNSA in the germline V gene. The CDR3 sequence is CASSPTGTGNTIYF. The CDR3 DNA reads TGTGCCAGCAGCCCTACAGGGACTGGAAACACCATATATTTT.

J is TRBJ2-7 and V is TRBV6-6; D is unresolved. CDR3 length: 10 residues. V was cut by 8 bases and J by 3 bases, with 5 bases left in between. Germline assignment: CDR1 MNHNY and CDR2 SVGAGI (reference sequence). The CDR3 sequence: CASWGYEQYF. CDR3 DNA: TGTGCCAGCTGGGGCTACGAGCAGTACTTC.

V gene TRBV9 combines with J gene TRBJ2-2; 7 nucleotides line up with TRBD1. This CDR3 region has 14 residues. Germline CDR1 reads SGDLS; CDR2 reads YYNGEE. The V segment lost 2 bases and the J segment 8 bases; nucleotides outside the gene matches: 6. The CDR3 DNA reads TGTGCCAGCAGCGTGGCCACCAGGGGGGGGGAGCTGTTTTTT. This gives the protein CASSVATRGGELFF.

CDR3 bases: TGTGCCAGCAGCTTAGAGGCTCCTTACACAGATACGCAGTATTTT. The encoded protein is CASSLEAPYTDTQYF. The V call is TRBV11-2, the J call TRBJ2-3; no clear D gene. Germline CDR1 SGHAT, CDR2 FQNNGV. This CDR3 comprises 15 residues. V lost 0 bases, J lost 2 bases, and 9 bases lay in between.

The chain uses TRBV19 and TRBJ1-6; the match to TRBD1 covers 7 bases. The CDR3 sequence is 18 residues long. Germline V gives CDR1 LNHDA, CDR2 SQIVND (reference sequence). V was pared by 5 bases and J by 5 bases, with 15 bases of the junction left unmatched. The CDR3 nucleotides are TGTGCCAGTAGTCTGCTTTCGACAGGGAGGAACCATAATTCACCCCTCCACTTT. Its protein product is CASSLLSTGRNHNSPLHF.

V is TRBV9 and J is TRBJ1-4; a weak D match, TRBD1 (5 bases). Germline V gene sequence: CDR1 SGDLS, CDR2 YYNGEE. V lost 5 bases and J 2 bases, leaving 7 bases between the germline ends. The length of the CDR3 is 13 residues. The CDR3 coding sequence is TGTGCCAGCAGAGGGGCCACTAATGAAAAACTGTTTTTT. It translates to CASRGATNEKLFF.